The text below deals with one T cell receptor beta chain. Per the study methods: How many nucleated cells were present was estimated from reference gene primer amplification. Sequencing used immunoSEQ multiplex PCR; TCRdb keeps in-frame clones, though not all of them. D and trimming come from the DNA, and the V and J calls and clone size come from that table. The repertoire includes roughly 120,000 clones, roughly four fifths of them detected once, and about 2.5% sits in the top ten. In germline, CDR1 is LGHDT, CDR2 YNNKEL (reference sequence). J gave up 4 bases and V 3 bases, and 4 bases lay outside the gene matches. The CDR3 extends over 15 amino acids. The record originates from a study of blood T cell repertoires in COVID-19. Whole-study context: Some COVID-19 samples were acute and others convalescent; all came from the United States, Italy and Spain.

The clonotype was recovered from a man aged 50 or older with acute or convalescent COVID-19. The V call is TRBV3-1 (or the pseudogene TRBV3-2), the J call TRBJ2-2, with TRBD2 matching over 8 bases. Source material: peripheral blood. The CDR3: CASSQRGGITGELFF. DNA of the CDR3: TGTGCCAGCAGCCAGCGCGGGGGGATCACCGGGGAGCTGTTTTTT.